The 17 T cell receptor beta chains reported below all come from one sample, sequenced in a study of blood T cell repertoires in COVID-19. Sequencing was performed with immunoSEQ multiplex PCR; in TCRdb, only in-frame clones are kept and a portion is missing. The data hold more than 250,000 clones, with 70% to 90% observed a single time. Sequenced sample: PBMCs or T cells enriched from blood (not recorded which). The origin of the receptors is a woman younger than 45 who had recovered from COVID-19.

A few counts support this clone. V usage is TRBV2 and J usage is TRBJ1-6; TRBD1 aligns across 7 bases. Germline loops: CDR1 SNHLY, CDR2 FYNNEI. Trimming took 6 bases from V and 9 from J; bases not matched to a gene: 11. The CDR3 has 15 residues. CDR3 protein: CASSGRTGLISPLHF. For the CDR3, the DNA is TGTGCCAGCAGCGGGCGGACAGGTTTGATTTCACCCCTCCACTTT.

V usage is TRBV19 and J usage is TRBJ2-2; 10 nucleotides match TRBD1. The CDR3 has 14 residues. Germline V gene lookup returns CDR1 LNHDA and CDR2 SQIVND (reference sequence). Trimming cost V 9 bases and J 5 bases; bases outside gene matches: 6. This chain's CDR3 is CASRDRGLTGELFF. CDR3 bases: TGTGCCAGCCGAGACAGGGGGCTGACCGGGGAGCTGTTTTTT.

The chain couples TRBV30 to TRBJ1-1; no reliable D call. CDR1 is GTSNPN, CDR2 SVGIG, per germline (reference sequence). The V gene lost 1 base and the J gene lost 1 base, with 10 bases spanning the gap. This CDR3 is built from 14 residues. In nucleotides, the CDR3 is TGTGCCTGGAGTGCAACCGCAGGGAACACTGAAGCTTTCTTT. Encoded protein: CAWSATAGNTEAFF.

Here the CDR3 reads CASSLPRQGYTEAFF. CDR3 nucleotide sequence: TGTGCCAGCAGCTTGCCCCGTCAGGGGTACACTGAAGCTTTCTTT. The chain recombines TRBV5-4 with TRBJ1-1, with a possible D match to TRBD1 (6 bases). Germline V gene data show CDR1 as SGHNT and CDR2 as YYREEE (reference sequence). The CDR3 totals 15 residues. Trimming cost V 1 base and J 3 bases, with 13 bases left between them.

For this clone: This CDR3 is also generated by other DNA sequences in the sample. The CDR3 loop is CSVEADRGYEQYF. The CDR3 DNA reads TGCAGCGTTGAAGCAGACAGGGGCTACGAGCAGTACTTC. The chain has TRBV29-1 and TRBJ2-7, with 8 bases identical to TRBD1. Germline CDR1 SQVTM, CDR2 ANQGSEA. The junction had 2 bases not matched to a gene; V was cut back by 1 base and J by 3 bases. This CDR3 is built from 13 residues.

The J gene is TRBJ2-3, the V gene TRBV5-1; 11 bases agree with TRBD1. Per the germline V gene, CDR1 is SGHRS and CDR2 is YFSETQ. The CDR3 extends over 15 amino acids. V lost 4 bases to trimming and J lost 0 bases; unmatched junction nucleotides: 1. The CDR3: CASSGTGGSTDTQYF. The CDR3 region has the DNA TGCGCCAGCAGCGGGACAGGGGGTAGCACAGATACGCAGTATTTT.

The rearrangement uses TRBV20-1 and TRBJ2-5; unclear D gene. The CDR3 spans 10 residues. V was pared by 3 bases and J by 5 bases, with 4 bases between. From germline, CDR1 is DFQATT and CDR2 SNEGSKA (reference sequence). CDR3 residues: CSASLETQYF. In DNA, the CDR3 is TGCAGTGCTAGTCTGGAGACCCAGTACTTC.

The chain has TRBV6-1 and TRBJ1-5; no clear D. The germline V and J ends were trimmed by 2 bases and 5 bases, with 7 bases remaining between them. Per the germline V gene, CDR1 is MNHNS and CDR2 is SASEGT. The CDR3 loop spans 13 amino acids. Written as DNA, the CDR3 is TGTGCCAGCAGTGAATACATCGATCAGCCCCAGCATTTT. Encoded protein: CASSEYIDQPQHF.

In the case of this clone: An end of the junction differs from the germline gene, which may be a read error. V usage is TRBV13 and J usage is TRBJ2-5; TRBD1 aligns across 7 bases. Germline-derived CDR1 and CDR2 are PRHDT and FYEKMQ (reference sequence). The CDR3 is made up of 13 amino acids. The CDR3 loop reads CASSSIGGEPQDF. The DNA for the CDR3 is TGTGCCAGCAGCTCTATAGGGGGCGAACCTCAGGACTTC.

The CDR3 here is CASSLTTQQGRTEAFF. CDR3 in DNA: TGCGCCAGCAGCCTAACGACCCAACAGGGCCGGACTGAAGCTTTCTTT. The chain joins TRBV4-1 to TRBJ1-1; perhaps TRBD1 as D (6 bases). Germline V gives CDR1 MGHRA, CDR2 YSYEKL. This CDR3 region has 16 residues. Trimming shortened V by 4 bases and J by 5 bases, and 20 bases separated the two germline ends.

The CDR3 DNA reads TGTGCCAGCAGCTTAGGAGGGGGGGGCGGTCAGCCCCAGCATTTT. Its protein is CASSLGGGGGQPQHF. This chain connects TRBV7-9 to TRBJ1-5; D possibly corresponds to TRBD1 (6 bases). The ends were cut back, 1 base at V and 6 bases at J, with 13 bases in the middle. From germline, CDR1 is SEHNR and CDR2 FQNEAQ (reference sequence). CDR3 length: 15 residues.

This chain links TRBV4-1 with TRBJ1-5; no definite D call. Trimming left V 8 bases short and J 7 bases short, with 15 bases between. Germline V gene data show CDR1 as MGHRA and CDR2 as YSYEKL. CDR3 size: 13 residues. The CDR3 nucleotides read TGCGCCAGCGGACGGGAGGGATCCCAGCCCCAGCATTTT. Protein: CASGREGSQPQHF.

CDR3 DNA sequence: TGCAGCGTTGTTGGGCCAGGCAATCAGCCCCAGCATTTT. Encoded protein: CSVVGPGNQPQHF. The V gene is TRBV29-1, the J gene TRBJ1-5; D gene ambiguous. This CDR3 has 13 residues. The germline gives CDR1 SQVTM, CDR2 ANQGSEA. Trimming left V 4 bases short and J 2 bases short, with 9 bases between.

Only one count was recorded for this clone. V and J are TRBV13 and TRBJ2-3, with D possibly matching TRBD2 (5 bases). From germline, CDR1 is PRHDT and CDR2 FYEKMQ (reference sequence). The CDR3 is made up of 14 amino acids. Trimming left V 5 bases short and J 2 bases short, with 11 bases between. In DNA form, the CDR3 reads TGTGCCAGCAGCGGGCGGGCGTTCACAGATACGCAGTATTTT. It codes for CASSGRAFTDTQYF.

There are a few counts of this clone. The CDR3 nucleotides read TGTGCCAGCAGTAGGGACAGGGGCAGTCCCCGAAACACCATATATTTT. Its protein is CASSRDRGSPRNTIYF. The gene calls are TRBV6-2 or TRBV6-3 and TRBJ1-3; 10 bases map to TRBD1. The germline gives CDR1 MNHEY, CDR2 SVGEGT. J lost 5 bases, V lost 5 bases, and 9 bases had no gene match. The CDR3 is 16 amino acids.

The DNA for the CDR3 is TGCAGCGCCTGGCCGAGCGGGAGATATGGCTACACCTTC. Translated: CSAWPSGRYGYTF. The chain employs TRBV29-1 and TRBJ1-2, with D unclear. Looked up from germline, CDR1 is SQVTM and CDR2 is ANQGSEA. CDR3 size: 13 residues. V gave up 7 bases and J gave up 5 bases, with 17 bases separating them.

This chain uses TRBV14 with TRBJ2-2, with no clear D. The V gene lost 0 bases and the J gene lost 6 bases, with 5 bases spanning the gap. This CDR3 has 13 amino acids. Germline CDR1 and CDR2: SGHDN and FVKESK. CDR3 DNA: TGTGCCAGCAGCCAAGATAGAGCCGGGGAGCTGTTTTTT. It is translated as CASSQDRAGELFF.